Shown below are 12 T cell receptor beta chains from a single sample sequenced in a study of T cells after yellow fever vaccination. TCRdb re-called the 5' RACE reads with MiXCR, one entry per CDR3 protein. The table has about 240,000 distinct CDR3 sequences, 6.5% to 8.5% seen once. Sequenced material: CD4+ T cells sorted from PBMCs, taken 15 days after the yellow fever booster vaccination. The receptor set was obtained from a man between 25 and 39 years old who received the YFV17D yellow fever vaccine.

This clonotype was seen only a few times. The CDR3 sequence: CASSVQGRNTEAFF. CDR3 in DNA: TGTGCCAGCAGTGTCCAGGGTAGGAACACTGAAGCTTTCTTT. The chain carries TRBV2 and TRBJ1-1, with D maybe TRBD1 (5 bases). The CDR3 totals 14 residues. The V gene's germline CDR1 is SNHLY and CDR2 FYNNEI. Trimming removed 4 bases at V and 1 base at J, with 10 bases between.

The chain has TRBV7-2 and TRBJ2-3, with TRBD2 matching 13 bases. This CDR3 comprises 17 residues. In germline, CDR1 is SGHTA, CDR2 FQGNSA. V lost 4 bases to trimming and J lost 5 bases; unmatched junction nucleotides: 9. The CDR3 DNA reads as TGTGCCAGCAGCTCCAGACTAGCGGGAGGAATAGGAGATACGCAGTATTTT. As protein: CASSSRLAGGIGDTQYF.

This clonotype was recorded at least ten times. The chain recombines TRBV20-1 with TRBJ2-5; TRBD1 or TRBD2 may be the D gene (6 bases each). Looked up from germline, CDR1 is DFQATT and CDR2 is SNEGSKA (reference sequence). CDR3 length equals 14 residues. The germline V and J ends were trimmed by 3 bases and 4 bases, with 15 bases remaining between them. CDR3 nucleotides: TGCAGTGCTAGTAGGGGGGAGGCCGCAGAGACCCAGTACTTC. This gives the protein CSASRGEAAETQYF.

The V gene is TRBV12-3 or TRBV12-4, the J gene TRBJ2-1; 13 bases line up with TRBD2. Trimming at V came to 5 bases and at J to 7 bases, leaving 11 bases not matched to a gene. The CDR3 sequence is 17 residues long. The CDR3 protein is CASSPELAGGPLNEQFF. The CDR3 DNA reads TGTGCCAGCAGTCCCGAACTAGCGGGAGGGCCTTTAAATGAGCAGTTCTTC.

The chain has TRBV6-1 and TRBJ1-2; D ambiguous. The CDR3 has 15 residues. Trimming cost V 8 bases and J 3 bases, with 19 bases left between them. Germline V lookup: CDR1 MNHNS, CDR2 SASEGT. CDR3 coding DNA: TGTGCCAGCCGACACGACTCGAGCGAGGACTATGGCTACACCTTC. Its translation: CASRHDSSEDYGYTF.

This clonotype was seen a handful of times. Here the CDR3 reads CASSSDLGVTDTQYF. As DNA, the CDR3 is TGCGCCAGCAGCTCAGATCTCGGGGTCACAGATACGCAGTATTTT. V is TRBV5-1 and J is TRBJ2-3, with D perhaps TRBD2 (5 bases). V was clipped by 3 bases and J by 2 bases, with 13 bases between them. Germline loops: CDR1 SGHRS, CDR2 YFSETQ. CDR3 size: 15 residues.

This clonotype came up many times. V and J are TRBV4-3 and TRBJ2-5; maybe TRBD2 (6 bases). The germline gives CDR1 LGHNA, CDR2 YSLEER. Trimming removed 1 base from V and 9 bases from J, with 15 bases in between. The length of the CDR3 is 14 residues. Here the CDR3 reads CASSQAWQTGAQYF. The CDR3 DNA reads TGCGCCAGCAGCCAAGCCTGGCAGACGGGAGCCCAGTACTTC.

The table lists this clonotype with many counts. The gene calls are TRBV29-1 and TRBJ2-3; 9 bases agree with TRBD2. The V and J ends lost 7 bases and 4 bases, in that order; junction bases with no gene match: 9. Germline CDR1 SQVTM, CDR2 ANQGSEA. CDR3 length: 14 amino acids. CDR3 DNA: TGCAGCGCCCTAAGGGCGGGAGGGGCAGATACGCAGTATTTT. Translated, it gives CSALRAGGADTQYF.

This clonotype was counted ten times or more. The chain joins TRBV5-1 to TRBJ2-2, with TRBD2 matching 9 bases. The CDR3 is 15 amino acids. Germline V gene sequence: CDR1 SGHRS, CDR2 YFSETQ. Trimming cost V 2 bases and J 8 bases; bases outside gene matches: 7. CDR3 bases: TGCGCCAGCAGCTTTTTAGCGGGAGAAGCTGGGGAGCTGTTTTTT. Translation: CASSFLAGEAGELFF.

Only a few counts were recorded for this clonotype. The V call is TRBV24-1, the J call TRBJ1-5; weak D call: TRBD1 (6 bases). CDR3 length equals 20 residues. With 0 bases removed from V and 8 bases from J, the gap between germline ends came to 28 bases. In germline, CDR1 is KGHDR, CDR2 SFDVKD. The CDR3 DNA follows: TGTGCCACCAGTGATTTGCAGAGGTACAGGGCCGATGGATGTTGTAAGCCCCAGCATTTT. Amino acid sequence: CATSDLQRYRADGCCKPQHF.

This chain connects TRBV7-2 to TRBJ2-5; the D is unclear. Per the germline V gene, CDR1 is SGHTA and CDR2 is FQGNSA. This CDR3 region has 12 residues. V shed 1 base and J shed 7 bases, with 7 bases lying between them. CDR3 protein: CASSLEMATQYF. The CDR3 DNA reads as TGTGCCAGCAGCTTAGAGATGGCGACCCAGTACTTC.

This clonotype was seen many times. The rearrangement joins TRBV20-1 to TRBJ2-1; D unclear. CDR3 length: 13 amino acids. V gave up 1 base and J gave up 5 bases, with 9 bases separating them. Germline CDR1 and CDR2: DFQATT and SNEGSKA (reference sequence). CDR3 sequence: CSARVYGDNEQFF. CDR3 sequence (DNA): TGCAGTGCTAGAGTGTATGGTGACAATGAGCAGTTCTTC.